This TCR beta chain was observed in a study of CD8 T cells in Susac syndrome. Findings and limits, study-wide: The TCR sequencing and HLA analysis in the study involved a relatively small number of individuals, as the study acknowledged.

The study used treatment-naive patients who had stable or active relapsing-remitting disease as multiple sclerosis controls. It was negative isolation that provided the CD8+ and CD4+ T cells, whereas TEMRA cells were enriched by FACS. With respect to this clonotype: Its specificity is unknown.

From germline, CDR1 is SGDLS and CDR2 YYNGEE. The CDR3 is made up of 19 amino acids. V dropped 4 bases and J dropped 1; count of bases not matched to a gene: 13. RNA, at roughly 0.45 to 1 ug, was reverse transcribed with random hexamers. The CDR3 of TCR beta was amplified by immunoSEQ multiplex PCR across 54 Vbeta and 13 Jbeta. Using its own MiXCR run on the immunoSEQ multiplex PCR reads, TCRdb lists one record per CDR3 protein. The sample yields under 250,000 distinct CDR3 sequences, 80% to 95% seen once. Sequencing was carried out using CD4+ T cells from PBMCs. This receptor was obtained from a human donor with multiple sclerosis. The J gene is TRBJ2-5, the V gene TRBV9; the match to TRBD2 covers 13 bases. The CDR3 protein is CASSSGLAGLPVGQETQYF. The CDR3, as DNA: TGTGCCAGCAGCTCGGGACTAGCGGGGCTCCCGGTCGGCCAAGAGACCCAGTACTTC.